This T cell receptor (beta chain) was identified in a study of beta chain features in type 1 diabetes (dated by TCRdb to the late 2010s). General notes on the study: No differences in mean age, gender distribution, total cell number or subset yield were found between patients and healthy donors. Regulatory and stem cell-like memory subsets were isolated from only 8 patients and roughly 8 healthy donors, whereas naive and central memory subsets came from all 28 donors. A total of approximately 100,000,000 sorted cells were examined across all samples, and the number of cells per subset was strongly correlated with RNA yield. The study compared the TCRB repertoires of sorted circulating CD4+ T cell subsets in recently diagnosed type 1 diabetes patients with those in matched healthy donors. Overall study results and their limits: A moderate but significant shortening of TCRB CDR3 length was observed in type 1 diabetes patients in all four CD4+ subsets. Naive, central memory and regulatory TCRB repertoires appeared to be more similar among patients than among healthy donors. Fewer insertions and more nucleotide deletions at VDJ recombination sites were observed in patients with type 1 diabetes, implying thymic rearrangement abnormalities. Shorter templates might have been favored by PCR, but patient and control samples were amplified and corrected together, so both groups would have been affected equally by any skew. HLA sub-analyses involved small numbers of individuals, so any influence of HLA type on TCRB rearrangement remained unresolved. Because cDNA rather than genomic DNA was sequenced, highly expressing activated cells could have been over-represented, although no difference in activation and CD3 levels was found between groups.

Each donor gave one peripheral blood draw, roughly 110 mL on average, collected into heparinised tubes. A BD FACSAria II was used to sort naive, central memory, regulatory and stem cell-like memory CD4+ T cells with a panel that included CD45RO, CCR7, CD25, CD127, CD95 and CD27. Every sorted population had a purity above 95%. PBMCs were isolated right away by Lymphoprep density gradient centrifugation and were stained directly, without culture. So that batch effects would be minimized, each experiment stained and sorted samples in pairs, pairing one healthy donor with one patient. There are 13 amino acids in the CDR3, from cysteine to phenylalanine inclusive. The kept DNA is CDR3 alone, 39 bases in frame from the first base. Sequences SQVTM (CDR1) and ANQGSEA (CDR2) are obtained from the germline V gene. V and J lose 6 bases and 2 bases, and a span of 13 bases separates them. All of the isolated RNA was reverse transcribed with the High Capacity cDNA Reverse Transcription Kit, so expressed TCRB transcripts were sequenced. Deep immunoSEQ sequencing was performed on naive, central memory and regulatory T cell samples, with an average of roughly 3.6 million total reads per sample. After sorted cells were lysed in RLT buffer, RNA was extracted with DNase-treated RNeasy Micro or Mini kits, with the choice depending on cell number. Each cell subset was processed separately to prevent cross-contamination, with patient and healthy donor samples processed together. TCRB sequences were amplified from cDNA with the immunoSEQ multiplex PCR, producing 87-bp fragments spanning the CDR3 region. Amplicons were sequenced on the Illumina HiSeq platform. The original pipeline was this. PCR bias was corrected computationally using synthetic template baselines, and reads within Hamming distance 2 were collapsed, with unmergeable singletons discarded. Reads were aligned to IMGT to assign V, D and J genes, CDR3 length, and insertions or deletions at six rearrangement sites. Within each subset, clonotype counts were normalized to sorted cell number, and only after that were true diversity and Gini coefficients computed with the tcR R package. The overlap coefficient, calculated on TCRB nucleotide sequences, was used to measure repertoire sharing. Out-of-frame TCRB sequences from naive cells were analyzed as a proxy for the pre-selection repertoire. TCRdb took this table from immuneACCESS and kept in-frame rearrangements with V and J called. Such tables lack part of the clones; where checked against another copy, unresolved V genes explain under half of the gap, and the rest is unexplained. Clonal size and the V and J genes are those of that table, whereas D and trimming came from the DNA. The sample data list hundreds of thousands of clones, and 13% to 15% of these were observed just once. The top ten clones comprise 0.025% to 0.03% of the sample.

Note on this clone: What antigen it recognizes has not been identified. Qualities for individual bases were not recorded, and no much larger clone is one base off.

The source of this sequence is a woman in her thirties or forties in good health. The rearranged segments are TRBV29-1 and TRBJ1-1; TRBD1 is a weak D gene call, 6 bases matching. Sequences were obtained from naive CD4+ T cells from blood. Explained via the paper, the cell subset or site label denotes: true naive CD4+ T cells. The CDR3 corresponds to CSVSTGSNTEAFF. Here is the DNA: TGCAGCGTGTCCACAGGGTCCAACACTGAAGCTTTCTTT.